The 22 T cell receptor beta chains in this list originate from one sample, sequenced in a study of blood T cells in healthy people across ages. Through a sample-barcoded 5' primer and a J-beta primer mix, a second PCR was run for roughly 7 to 11 cycles. TCRdb recomputed calls from the 5' RACE reads with MiXCR, one row per CDR3 protein. The sample lists 850,000 to 1,000,000 distinct CDR3 sequences, around 48% seen once, with roughly 13% in the top ten. Sequencing used blood. Receptor source: a man aged 25-45 years in good health.

There are a few counts of this clonotype. The rearrangement links TRBV5-1 to TRBJ1-1, with TRBD1 as a possible D gene (5 bases). Germline V gene lookup returns CDR1 SGHRS and CDR2 YFSETQ. The CDR3 loop spans 16 amino acids. V was shortened by 0 bases and J by 4 bases, with 16 bases between the two germline ends. In DNA, the CDR3 is TGCGCCAGCAGCTTGGTAAAGGGGATAAAGAGCACTGAAGCTTTCTTT. Protein sequence: CASSLVKGIKSTEAFF.

The rearrangement links TRBV6-5 to TRBJ2-5, with 12 bases matching TRBD1. Germline V gives CDR1 MNHEY, CDR2 SVGAGI. The CDR3 has 16 amino acids. The ends lost 5 bases at V and 4 bases at J; junction bases unmatched: 8. For the CDR3, the DNA is TGTGCCAGCAGTACCCGGGACAGGGGGCCGGCAGAGACCCAGTACTTC. Translation gives CASSTRDRGPAETQYF.

This sequence joins TRBV12-3 or TRBV12-4 and TRBJ1-1; D remains unclear. CDR3 size: 13 residues. Trimming cost V 6 bases and J 1 base, with 9 bases left between them. The CDR3 DNA follows: TGTGCCAGCAGGTGGACGGAGAACACTGAAGCTTTCTTT. Protein product: CASRWTENTEAFF.

The J gene is TRBJ2-3, the V gene TRBV12-3 or TRBV12-4; 9 bases are a match to TRBD1. The CDR3 is 16 amino acids. The V gene end was trimmed by 5 bases and the J gene end by 2 bases; junction bases not matched to a gene: 8. CDR3 protein: CASSPGDRDYTDTQYF. The CDR3 region has the DNA TGTGCCAGCAGTCCCGGGGACAGGGATTACACAGATACGCAGTATTTT.

Remarks on this clonotype: A junction end diverges from the germline sequence, so it may reflect a read error. The chain uses TRBV12-3 or TRBV12-4 and TRBJ2-4, with no clear D. The J call may be wrong; the DNA end is better matched by TRBJ2-5. CDR3 size: 14 residues. Here the CDR3 DNA reads TGTGCCGGCAGTTTAAGCGACCGCCAAGAGACCCAGTACTTC. This encodes CAGSLSDRQETQYF.

The chain is built from TRBV9 and TRBJ2-5; no definite D call. The V gene lost 3 bases and the J gene lost 2 bases, with 8 bases spanning the gap. The CDR3 runs 13 residues. Per the germline V gene, CDR1 is SGDLS and CDR2 is YYNGEE. This CDR3 reads CASSGEQQETQYF. The CDR3 coding sequence is TGTGCCAGCAGCGGAGAACAACAAGAGACCCAGTACTTC.

The chain couples TRBV4-1 to TRBJ2-7; D ambiguous. V lost 1 base to trimming and J lost 6 bases, with 10 bases between them. The CDR3 spans 13 residues. Per germline, CDR1 MGHRA and CDR2 YSYEKL. CDR3 sequence reads: CASSQAPSLEQYF. As DNA, the CDR3 is TGCGCCAGCAGCCAAGCTCCTTCCCTCGAGCAGTACTTC.

This clonotype was counted many times. The chain has TRBV29-1 and TRBJ2-3, with 8 bases fitting TRBD1. CDR3 size: 14 residues. V trimming: 3 bases; J trimming: 4 bases; junction bases outside the gene matches: 6. The germline CDR1 and CDR2 sequences are SQVTM and ANQGSEA. Here the CDR3 reads CSVETGAPPDTQYF. CDR3 DNA sequence: TGCAGCGTTGAGACAGGGGCCCCCCCAGATACGCAGTATTTT.

This chain connects TRBV3-1 to TRBJ1-4, with 10 bases aligning to TRBD1. Per the germline V gene, CDR1 is LGHDT and CDR2 is YNNKEL (reference sequence). V gave up 3 bases and J gave up 10 bases; unmatched junction bases: 8. This CDR3 comprises 15 residues. The CDR3 loop reads CASSQQDRGIGKLFF. The CDR3 nucleotides read TGTGCCAGCAGCCAGCAGGACAGGGGGATCGGAAAACTGTTTTTT.

This chain joins TRBV10-3 and TRBJ2-1; the D gene is possibly TRBD1 (5 bases). Germline V gene lookup returns CDR1 ENHRY and CDR2 SYGVKD. V was shortened by 4 bases and J by 4 bases, with 20 bases between the two germline ends. The CDR3 length is 17 residues. The DNA for the CDR3 is TGTGCCATCAGTGGACCTGAGACAGTTCCCATTTACAATGAGCAGTTCTTC. It translates to CAISGPETVPIYNEQFF.

V and J are TRBV11-2 and TRBJ2-1; 9 nucleotides match TRBD1. The J segment lost 8 bases and the V segment lost 1 base, leaving 9 bases of the junction unmatched. Germline V gives CDR1 SGHAT, CDR2 FQNNGV. The CDR3 totals 16 residues. The CDR3 nucleotides read TGTGCCAGCAGCTTAGGTCCGGGACAGGGTTGCGATGAGCAGTTCTTC. Translation: CASSLGPGQGCDEQFF.

This chain's CDR3 is CASSGEGPTLYEQYF. The CDR3 bases are TGTGCCAGCAGCGGGGAGGGACCAACTCTCTACGAGCAGTACTTC. The chain uses TRBV7-9 and TRBJ2-5, with 7 bases matching TRBD2. Gene TRBJ2-7 matches the end of the DNA better, so the J call may be wrong. Germline values: CDR1 SEHNR, CDR2 FQNEAQ (reference sequence). The CDR3 runs 15 residues.

The chain uses TRBV12-3 or TRBV12-4 and TRBJ2-3, with 7 bases aligning to TRBD1. The CDR3 sequence is 15 residues long. Unmatched junction bases numbered 11, after V lost 5 bases and J lost 6 bases. The CDR3 DNA follows: TGTGCCAGCAGTCCCCCGAGACAGGGTCGCGATACGCAGTATTTT. This encodes CASSPPRQGRDTQYF.

The chain carries TRBV29-1 and TRBJ2-5; 8 nucleotides line up with TRBD2. Judging by the DNA end, TRBJ2-7 fits better; the J call may be wrong. Per germline, CDR1 SQVTM and CDR2 ANQGSEA. The CDR3 loop spans 13 amino acids. CDR3 sequence reads: CSVPGAGGSEQYF. The DNA of the CDR3 is TGCAGCGTTCCCGGGGCGGGGGGAAGCGAGCAGTACTTC.

This chain links TRBV6-6 with TRBJ2-3, with D uncertain. The CDR3 has 13 residues. Trimming removed 2 bases at V and 2 bases at J, with 5 bases between. From germline, CDR1 is MNHNY and CDR2 SVGAGI (reference sequence). CDR3 nucleotide sequence: TGTGCCAGCAGTTACCCCGTCACAGATACGCAGTATTTT. Amino acid sequence: CASSYPVTDTQYF.

A few counts support this clonotype. J is TRBJ2-5 and V is TRBV11-2; D may be TRBD1 or TRBD2 (5 bases each). The germline V gene has CDR1 SGHAT and CDR2 FQNNGV. This CDR3 spans 15 amino acids. The V end lost 7 bases, the J end lost 4 bases, and 19 bases lay between the germline ends. For the CDR3, the DNA is TGTGCCAGCAAGAGACCGGGACCACTACTAGAGACCCAGTACTTC. It encodes CASKRPGPLLETQYF.

The chain carries TRBV6-2 or TRBV6-3 and TRBJ2-1; possible D gene TRBD1, 5 bases. Germline assignment: CDR1 MNHEY and CDR2 SVGEGT. V lost 0 bases and J 2 bases, leaving 5 bases between the germline ends. The CDR3 consists of 14 residues. Here the CDR3 DNA reads TGTGCCAGCAGTTACTCGGACACCTACAATGAGCAGTTCTTC. Translated: CASSYSDTYNEQFF.

The rearrangement links TRBV5-1 to TRBJ2-3; weak D call: TRBD1 (6 bases). Looked up from germline, CDR1 is SGHRS and CDR2 is YFSETQ. V was cut by 0 bases and J by 5 bases, with 10 bases left in between. The CDR3 is 14 amino acids. The CDR3 DNA follows: TGCGCCAGCAGCTTGGCACAGGGAGTAGATACGCAGTATTTT. Its translation: CASSLAQGVDTQYF.

The gene calls are TRBV4-1 and TRBJ1-3; perhaps TRBD1 as D (5 bases). Germline values: CDR1 MGHRA, CDR2 YSYEKL. V gave up 4 bases and J gave up 0 bases, with 13 bases separating them. The CDR3 is made up of 16 amino acids. CDR3 residues: CASSPTPGVSGNTIYF. The CDR3 nucleotides read TGCGCCAGCAGCCCGACCCCGGGGGTCTCTGGAAACACCATATATTTT.

The gene calls are TRBV5-1 and TRBJ2-5, with D unresolved. CDR3 size: 13 residues. V was cut by 5 bases and J by 4 bases, with 12 bases left in between. Germline values: CDR1 SGHRS, CDR2 YFSETQ. CDR3: CASRPKNLETQYF. The DNA for the CDR3 is TGCGCCAGCAGACCGAAAAACCTAGAGACCCAGTACTTC.

The rearrangement links TRBV20-1 to TRBJ2-7; D gene ambiguous. Germline V CDR1 and CDR2: DFQATT, SNEGSKA (reference sequence). V lost 6 bases and J 7 bases, leaving 10 bases between the germline ends. The CDR3 consists of 10 residues. Written as DNA, the CDR3 is TGCAGTGCCAGGAGCACTGAGCAGTACTTC. This encodes CSARSTEQYF.

This clonotype was observed a few times. The rearrangement joins TRBV29-1 to TRBJ2-5; TRBD2 matches at 11 bases. The V gene's germline CDR1 is SQVTM and CDR2 ANQGSEA. CDR3 length equals 14 residues. V dropped 6 bases and J dropped 6; count of bases not matched to a gene: 9. The CDR3 nucleotides read TGCAGCGTCGGTCTAGCGGGGGGCAGGAAGACCCAGTACTTC. Its protein product is CSVGLAGGRKTQYF.